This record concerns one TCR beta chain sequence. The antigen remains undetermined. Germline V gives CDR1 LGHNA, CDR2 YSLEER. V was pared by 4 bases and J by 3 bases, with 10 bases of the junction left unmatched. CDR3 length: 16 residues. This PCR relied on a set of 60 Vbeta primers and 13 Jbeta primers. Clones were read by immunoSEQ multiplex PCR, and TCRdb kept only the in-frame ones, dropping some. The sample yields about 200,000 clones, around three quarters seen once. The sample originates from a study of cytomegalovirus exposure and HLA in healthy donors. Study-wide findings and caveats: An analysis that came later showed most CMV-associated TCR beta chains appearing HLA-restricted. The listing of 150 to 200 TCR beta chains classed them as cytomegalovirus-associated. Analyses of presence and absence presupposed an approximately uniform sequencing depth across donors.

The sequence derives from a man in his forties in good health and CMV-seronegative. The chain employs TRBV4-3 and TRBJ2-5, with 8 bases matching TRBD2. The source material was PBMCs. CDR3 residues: CASSRRWRGAEETQYF. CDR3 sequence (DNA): TGCGCCAGCAGCCGGAGATGGCGGGGGGCCGAAGAGACCCAGTACTTC.